This T cell receptor (beta chain) stems from a study of blood T cells in healthy people across ages. Findings and limits, study-wide: Unsorted PBMCs blocked a conclusive comparison of naive and antigen-experienced cells.

A sample-barcoded 5' primer and a J-beta primer mix were used in a second PCR of about 7 to 12 cycles. TCRdb used MiXCR to reprocess the 5' RACE reads, holding one entry per CDR3 protein. Here the sample spans about 770,000 distinct CDR3 sequences, approximately 48% being singletons. As concerns this clonotype: The antigen remains undetermined.

The germline V gene has CDR1 SGHTA and CDR2 FQGNSA. The CDR3 is 11 residues long. This TCR came from a man aged 60-69 years in good health. Sample: blood. This chain links TRBV7-2 with TRBJ2-7; D assignment may be TRBD1 or TRBD2 (5 bases each). The end of the DNA is better explained by TRBJ2-5, so the J call may be wrong. The CDR3 spells CASSDGGTQYF. DNA of the CDR3: TGTGCCAGCAGCGATGGGGGGACCCAGTACTTC.